What follows are 29 T cell receptor beta chains derived from one specimen sequenced in a study of T cell repertoires in cytomegalovirus infection. TCRdb analysed the reads with MiXCR anew, one entry per CDR3 protein. This sample has 200,000 to 250,000 distinct CDR3 sequences, with approximately 22% found just once. The sample consisted of CD8+ T cells from PBMCs. The source of these receptors is a human donor in good health (CMV status not recorded). Some clones in this sample may be carry-over from other donors' samples.

This clonotype was detected a few times. The chain recombines TRBV7-9 with TRBJ2-1, with D perhaps TRBD1 (6 bases). In germline, CDR1 is SEHNR, CDR2 FQNEAQ (reference sequence). The CDR3 sequence is 16 residues long. Between the trimmed V and J ends, which lost 5 bases and 6 bases, there was a span of 20 bases. CDR3 in amino acids: CASSAPTGRSVNEQFF. In DNA, the CDR3 is TGTGCCAGCAGCGCCCCGACAGGCCGCTCGGTCAATGAGCAGTTCTTC.

This clonotype was counted a few times. This chain uses TRBV2 with TRBJ2-1; possibly TRBD2 for D (6 bases). The germline gives CDR1 SNHLY, CDR2 FYNNEI. This CDR3 is built from 14 residues. V was trimmed by 1 base and J by 3 bases, leaving 7 bases between them. This chain's CDR3 is CASSEGGVYNEQFF. For the CDR3, the DNA is TGTGCCAGCAGTGAAGGCGGGGTCTACAATGAGCAGTTCTTC.

The sample holds a few counts of this clonotype. V is TRBV28 and J is TRBJ2-7; D tentatively reads TRBD1 or TRBD2 (5 bases each). This CDR3 is 12 amino acids long. Germline loops: CDR1 MDHEN, CDR2 SYDVKM. This chain's CDR3 is CVVRDGSYEQYF. The CDR3 DNA follows: TGTGTCGTAAGGGACGGATCCTACGAGCAGTACTTC.

The chain combines TRBV7-9 with TRBJ2-5; D remains unclear. The germline CDR1 and CDR2 sequences are SEHNR and FQNEAQ (reference sequence). Trimming took 3 bases from V and 2 from J, leaving 7 bases between them. This CDR3 has 13 residues. CDR3 in amino acids: CASSLTPQETQYF. The CDR3 DNA reads as TGTGCCAGCAGCTTGACACCGCAAGAGACCCAGTACTTC.

A word on this clonotype: This could be a read error, since a much larger clone is one nucleotide away. The chain links TRBV12-3 or TRBV12-4 to TRBJ2-7; 7 bases agree with TRBD1. This CDR3 comprises 12 residues. V shed 5 bases, J shed 5 bases, and the junction held 3 bases outside the gene matches. This CDR3 is CASSVQGNEQYF. Written as DNA, the CDR3 is TGTGCCAGCAGTGTACAGGGGAACGAGCAGTACTTC.

The rearrangement links TRBV7-9 to TRBJ2-7; TRBD1 agrees at 9 bases. In germline, CDR1 is SEHNR, CDR2 FQNEAQ (reference sequence). The CDR3 contains 14 residues. V trimming: 5 bases; J trimming: 2 bases; junction bases outside the gene matches: 4. This chain's CDR3 is CASSGTGSPYEQYF. The CDR3 nucleotides read TGTGCCAGCAGCGGGACAGGGAGCCCCTACGAGCAGTACTTC.

This clonotype was detected many times. The V and J genes are TRBV4-2 and TRBJ2-1, with TRBD2 as a possible D gene (5 bases). V dropped 4 bases and J dropped 8 bases, with 12 bases sitting between them. The CDR3 spans 13 residues. Germline CDR1 is LGHNA and CDR2 is YNFKEQ. CDR3 amino acids: CASSLGLVDEQFF. The CDR3 bases are TGTGCCAGCAGCCTAGGACTTGTCGATGAGCAGTTCTTC.

This clonotype was seen a handful of times. The chain couples TRBV10-3 to TRBJ2-5; D ambiguous. This CDR3 has 11 amino acids. Germline values: CDR1 ENHRY, CDR2 SYGVKD. With 3 bases removed from V and 4 bases from J, the gap between germline ends came to 3 bases. CDR3: CAISDIETQYF. Written as DNA, the CDR3 is TGTGCCATCAGTGATATAGAGACCCAGTACTTC.

As concerns this clonotype: A much larger clone lies a single base off, so this may be a read error. The chain recombines TRBV7-9 with TRBJ2-5, with 8 bases matching TRBD1. The CDR3 spans 13 residues. The trim removed 5 bases at V and 1 base at J, leaving 0 bases unmatched. Germline V lookup: CDR1 SEHNR, CDR2 FQNEAQ (reference sequence). CDR3 sequence reads: CASSDRGQETQYF. The CDR3 region has the DNA TGTGCCAGCAGCGACAGGGGCCAAGAGACCCAGTACTTC.

This chain links TRBV28 with TRBJ2-1, with 10 bases that match TRBD2. There are 15 residues in the CDR3. Germline V gene lookup returns CDR1 MDHEN and CDR2 SYDVKM. J was trimmed by 6 bases and V by 3 bases; bases with no gene match: 5. In nucleotides, the CDR3 is TGTGCCAGCAGTTTCGGAGCGGGGGGGCGCAATGAGCAGTTCTTC. It yields the protein CASSFGAGGRNEQFF.

This clonotype was detected ten times or more. The rearrangement links TRBV28 to TRBJ1-3; D gene unclear. The CDR3 sequence is 14 residues long. V lost 6 bases and J lost 1, with 10 bases in between. Germline V gives CDR1 MDHEN, CDR2 SYDVKM. The CDR3 sequence: CASSPSPSGNTIYF. The CDR3, as DNA: TGTGCCAGCAGCCCATCTCCGTCTGGAAACACCATATATTTT.

At least ten counts were recorded for this clonotype. The chain combines TRBV12-3 or TRBV12-4 with TRBJ2-3; 10 bases match TRBD2. The CDR3 totals 15 residues. Unmatched junction bases numbered 6, after V lost 1 base and J lost 8 bases. The CDR3 loop is CASSLGAGGMVTQYF. The CDR3 DNA follows: TGTGCCAGCAGTTTAGGAGCGGGGGGGATGGTTACGCAGTATTTT.

This clonotype was picked up a small number of times. The CDR3 nucleotides are TGCGCCAGCAGCCAAGATTCGCGGTCCCCATACAATGAGCAGTTCTTC. This encodes CASSQDSRSPYNEQFF. The chain employs TRBV4-1 and TRBJ2-1; D is unclear. With 0 bases removed from V and 4 bases from J, the gap between germline ends came to 13 bases. The V gene's germline CDR1 is MGHRA and CDR2 YSYEKL. CDR3 length equals 16 residues.

Ten or more counts support this clonotype. The CDR3 DNA reads TGTGCCAGCAGCTTACGAGGGGGGATTAATTCACCCCTCCACTTT. Amino acid sequence: CASSLRGGINSPLHF. The chain carries TRBV7-2 and TRBJ1-6; perhaps TRBD1 as D (6 bases). The germline V and J ends were trimmed by 2 bases and 6 bases, with 11 bases remaining between them. This CDR3 has 15 amino acids. Germline values: CDR1 SGHTA, CDR2 FQGNSA.

The rearrangement links TRBV7-3 to TRBJ1-4; possibly TRBD1 for D (5 bases). CDR3 length: 16 amino acids. The V end lost 4 bases, the J end lost 2 bases, and 14 bases lay between the germline ends. The V gene's germline CDR1 is SGHTA and CDR2 FQGTGA. Written as DNA, the CDR3 is TGTGCCAGCAGCTGGATCTCAGGGCCCACTAATGAAAAACTGTTTTTT. This sequence encodes CASSWISGPTNEKLFF.

This chain connects TRBV7-8 to TRBJ2-5; TRBD1 or TRBD2 may be the D gene (7 bases each). The V gene lost 5 bases and the J gene lost 3 bases, with 19 bases spanning the gap. The CDR3 runs to 16 residues. The germline V gene has CDR1 SGHVS and CDR2 FQNEAQ. The DNA for the CDR3 is TGTGCCAGCAGCCTTTCCAGGGGGGGGGCCGAAGAGACCCAGTACTTC. This sequence encodes CASSLSRGGAEETQYF.

This clonotype showed up many times. This rearrangement joins TRBV19 to TRBJ2-2; 12 bases agree with TRBD1. Losses at the gene ends were 8 bases for V and 7 bases for J; bases not matched to a gene: 5. Per the germline V gene, CDR1 is LNHDA and CDR2 is SQIVND (reference sequence). CDR3 length: 14 residues. The CDR3 is CASWDRGQGGELFF. The CDR3 nucleotides read TGTGCCAGTTGGGACAGGGGGCAAGGCGGGGAGCTGTTTTTT.

This clonotype has ten or more counts. The genes are TRBV2 and TRBJ1-2; unclear D gene. CDR3 size: 11 residues. V was pared by 8 bases and J by 4 bases, with 8 bases between. Germline V gene data show CDR1 as SNHLY and CDR2 as FYNNEI. As DNA, the CDR3 is TGTGCCAGCTATGGTGGCTATGGCTACACCTTC. Its protein product is CASYGGYGYTF.

The V and J genes are TRBV30 and TRBJ1-1; D gene ambiguous. Germline CDR1 and CDR2: GTSNPN and SVGIG (reference sequence). This CDR3 has 13 amino acids. V was trimmed by 3 bases and J by 1 base, leaving 9 bases between them. The CDR3 nucleotides are TGTGCCTGGAGGTTTTCAGAGAACACTGAAGCTTTCTTT. It codes for CAWRFSENTEAFF.

This chain links TRBV7-6 with TRBJ2-1; D is perhaps TRBD2 (5 bases). V lost 4 bases to trimming and J lost 4 bases, with 5 bases between them. CDR1 and CDR2 from the germline V gene are SGHVS and FNYEAQ. The CDR3 totals 12 residues. DNA for the CDR3: TGTGCCAGCAGCTGGGAGTACAATGAGCAGTTCTTC. Translation gives CASSWEYNEQFF.

The table lists this clonotype with a count of one. V and J are TRBV11-2 and TRBJ2-1; tentatively, D is TRBD1 (5 bases). Looked up from germline, CDR1 is SGHAT and CDR2 is FQNNGV. This CDR3 region has 15 residues. The V end was cut by 5 bases, the J end by 0 bases, with 11 bases between. DNA of the CDR3: TGTGCCAGCAGCCCGGACAAGAGCTCCTACAATGAGCAGTTCTTC. It translates to CASSPDKSSYNEQFF.

This clonotype was observed a few times. As DNA, the CDR3 is TGTGCCAGCAGTTTAATTGTCCGGGGCACACACTACGAGCAGTACTTC. Translation gives CASSLIVRGTHYEQYF. This sequence joins TRBV12-3 or TRBV12-4 and TRBJ2-7; possibly TRBD1 or TRBD2 for D (5 bases each). CDR3 length: 16 residues. V was clipped by 2 bases and J by 3 bases, with 17 bases between them.

A remark on this clonotype: Given a much more abundant clone one base away, this may be a read error. As DNA, the CDR3 is TGTGCCAGCTCATACCCCGAGACTAGCGTCGCTGTAAGAGATACGCAGTATTTT. Translated, it gives CASSYPETSVAVRDTQYF. The J gene is TRBJ2-3, the V gene TRBV7-2, with 8 bases identical to TRBD2. Unmatched junction bases numbered 21, after V lost 8 bases and J lost 5 bases. Germline V gene lookup returns CDR1 SGHTA and CDR2 FQGNSA. The CDR3 loop spans 18 amino acids. The full variable domain, with the rest looked up from reference TRBV7-2 and TRBJ2-3, is GAGVSQSPSNKVTEKGKDVELRCDPISGHTALYWYRQSLGQGLEFLIYFQGNSAPDKSGLPSDRFSAERTGGSVSTLTIQRTQQEDSAVYLCASSYPETSVAVRDTQYFGPGTRLTVL.

The rearrangement uses TRBV20-1 and TRBJ2-1, with a possible D match to TRBD2 (6 bases). The CDR3 runs 13 residues. The V and J ends lost 4 bases and 5 bases respectively, with 12 bases between them. Germline assignment: CDR1 DFQATT and CDR2 SNEGSKA (reference sequence). In DNA, the CDR3 is TGCAGTGCTACGGGGGTTCGTAACAATGAGCAGTTCTTC. This codes for CSATGVRNNEQFF.

This clonotype was counted a few times. The gene calls are TRBV7-6 and TRBJ2-7; 8 nucleotides line up with TRBD1. Germline values: CDR1 SGHVS, CDR2 FNYEAQ. This CDR3 has 15 amino acids. V gave up 5 bases and J gave up 7 bases; unmatched junction bases: 13. The DNA of the CDR3 is TGTGCCAGCAGCCTTGGAACAGGGGGTTATTTGGAGCAGTACTTC. It is translated as CASSLGTGGYLEQYF.

V is TRBV7-9 and J is TRBJ1-1; D gene ambiguous. V was cut by 5 bases and J by 6 bases, with 10 bases left in between. Looked up from germline, CDR1 is SEHNR and CDR2 is FQNEAQ (reference sequence). The CDR3 consists of 12 residues. CDR3 DNA: TGTGCCAGCAGCCCGGTGGTCTCTGAAGCTTTCTTT. It translates to CASSPVVSEAFF. The whole variable domain, filled in from reference TRBV7-9 and TRBJ1-1, reads DTGVSQNPRHKITKRGQNVTFRCDPISEHNRLYWYRQTLGQGPEFLTYFQNEAQLEKSRLLSDRFSAERPKGSFSTLEIQRTEQGDSAMYLCASSPVVSEAFFGQGTRLTVV.

A few counts support this clonotype. The chain employs TRBV12-3 or TRBV12-4 and TRBJ1-2; 9 nucleotides match TRBD1. Trimming cost V 6 bases and J 7 bases; bases outside gene matches: 6. The CDR3 is 13 amino acids. In DNA form, the CDR3 reads TGTGCCAGCAGCGTTCCGGGACAGGGTGGCTACACCTTC. Translating it yields CASSVPGQGGYTF.

The chain employs TRBV7-6 and TRBJ2-2; D not certain. The V gene's germline CDR1 is SGHVS and CDR2 FNYEAQ. The CDR3 is 14 amino acids. V was shortened by 5 bases and J by 0 bases, with 7 bases between the two germline ends. CDR3: CASSLKPNTGELFF. In DNA form, the CDR3 reads TGTGCCAGCAGCCTAAAGCCGAACACCGGGGAGCTGTTTTTT.

This clonotype was seen only a few times. The rearrangement links TRBV7-2 to TRBJ2-7; D is possibly TRBD1 or TRBD2 (6 bases each). Trimming removed 4 bases from V and 5 bases from J, with 24 bases in between. The CDR3 has 17 residues. Per the germline V gene, CDR1 is SGHTA and CDR2 is FQGNSA. The CDR3, as DNA: TGTGCCAGCAGCTCTAAGGACAGCTGGGGGGTCTGGGACGAGCAGTACTTC. Residues: CASSSKDSWGVWDEQYF. Variable domain in full (rest from reference TRBV7-2 and TRBJ2-7): GAGVSQSPSNKVTEKGKDVELRCDPISGHTALYWYRQSLGQGLEFLIYFQGNSAPDKSGLPSDRFSAERTGGSVSTLTIQRTQQEDSAVYLCASSSKDSWGVWDEQYFGPGTRLTVT.